Included here is one T cell receptor beta chain sequence, with context. Treatment indicated: around 19 received Ad26.COV2.S at low or high dose, single or two shots; roughly five received placebo; per-sample allocation not given. Day 63 following the first vaccine or placebo injection was when the samples were taken. Vaccination used an Ad26 vector expressing Wuhan-strain SARS-CoV-2 spike. Clones were read by immunoSEQ multiplex PCR, and TCRdb kept only the in-frame ones, dropping some. This sample has about 400,000 clones, with over 75% found just once. This entry belongs to a study of Ad26.COV2.S vaccination and SARS-CoV-2 variants. Overall study context: Ad26.COV2.S, an intramuscular injection, was given once or twice 56 days apart.

Germline CDR1 is SGHDN and CDR2 is FVKESK. V lost 4 bases and J lost 0, with 16 bases in between. CDR3 size: 16 residues. The sequenced sample was peripheral blood, obtained in a trial of Ad26.COV2.S vaccine versus placebo. The clonotype comes from a person aged 18-60 years who received the Ad26.COV2.S COVID-19 vaccine or a placebo. The V and J genes are TRBV14 and TRBJ2-7; perhaps TRBD2 as D (6 bases). The CDR3 is CASSPSWTGDSYEQYF. CDR3 sequence (DNA): TGTGCCAGCAGCCCCAGCTGGACGGGAGACTCCTACGAGCAGTACTTC.